This TCR beta chain was identified during a study of blood T cell repertoires in COVID-19. Assay: immunoSEQ multiplex PCR; the TCRdb copy retains only in-frame clones and omits some. The sample holds a few hundred thousand clones, 75% to 90% seen once. V shed 1 base and J shed 0 bases, with 13 bases lying between them. Germline lookup yields CDR1 LGHDT and CDR2 YNNKEL (reference sequence). This CDR3 region has 17 residues. This clone was recorded only once. Sequencing was carried out using peripheral blood. The sequence came from a human donor in a cohort sampled during active COVID-19. The chain employs TRBV3-1 (or the pseudogene TRBV3-2) and TRBJ1-3, with D possibly being TRBD1 (5 bases). The CDR3 protein is CASSQVSQVSSGNTIYF. DNA for the CDR3: TGTGCCAGCAGCCAAGTGTCACAGGTTAGCTCTGGAAACACCATATATTTT.